A single T cell receptor beta chain is shown here with its context. Trimming took off 4 bases at V and 4 bases at J, with 10 bases between the two ends. This CDR3 has 13 amino acids. Germline assignment: CDR1 KGHSH and CDR2 LQKENI. Use of 60 Vbeta and 13 Jbeta primers characterized the PCR. Clones were sequenced by immunoSEQ multiplex PCR, and TCRdb holds only the in-frame ones, with some missing. Of 110,000 to 150,000 clones listed, 60% to 80% are singletons. These data come from a study of cytomegalovirus exposure and HLA in healthy donors. The gene calls are TRBV18 and TRBJ2-5, with D possibly matching TRBD2 (6 bases). Material for sequencing was PBMCs. The TCR was taken from a male donor in good health and CMV-seronegative. The CDR3 DNA sequence: TGTGCCAGCTCACGGGGGGTTCTAGAGACCCAGTACTTC. Amino acids: CASSRGVLETQYF.